The 28 T cell receptor beta chains listed next were all sequenced from one sample in a study of blood T cell repertoires in COVID-19. Profiled with immunoSEQ multiplex PCR; TCRdb holds only in-frame clones, not every one. The table shows over 150,000 clones, with about 90% occurring only once. Sequenced input: PBMCs or T cells enriched from blood (not recorded which). The receptor source for this set is a woman aged 45-65 years who had recovered from COVID-19.

This clone was recorded only once. V is TRBV9 and J is TRBJ2-3, with D possibly being TRBD2 (6 bases). The CDR3 totals 18 residues. Trimming took off 4 bases at V and 0 bases at J, with 21 bases between the two ends. The germline V gene has CDR1 SGDLS and CDR2 YYNGEE. The chain's CDR3 is CASSSKLGGATSTDTQYF. The CDR3 DNA follows: TGTGCCAGCAGCTCAAAGTTGGGCGGGGCTACTAGCACAGATACGCAGTATTTT. The full variable domain, rest sourced from reference TRBV9 and TRBJ2-3, is DSGVTQTPKHLITATGQRVTLRCSPRSGDLSVYWYQQSLDQGLQFLIQYYNGEERAKGNILERFSAQQFPDLHSELNLSSLELGDSALYFCASSSKLGGATSTDTQYFGPGTRLTVL.

The chain joins TRBV5-5 to TRBJ1-5; unclear D gene. Trimming pared 3 bases from V and 4 bases from J, leaving 14 bases between. The CDR3 totals 15 residues. Germline lookup yields CDR1 SGHKS and CDR2 YYEKEE (reference sequence). Here the CDR3 reads CASSSQWPTNQPQHF. CDR3 coding DNA: TGTGCCAGCAGCTCCCAATGGCCAACAAATCAGCCCCAGCATTTT. Full variable domain (outside the CDR3, taken from reference TRBV5-5 and TRBJ1-5): DAGVTQSPTHLIKTRGQQVTLRCSPISGHKSVSWYQQVLGQGPQFIFQYYEKEERGRGNFPDRFSARQFPNYSSELNVNALLLGDSALYLCASSSQWPTNQPQHFGDGTRLSIL.

CDR3 residues: CASSQTDTQYF. The CDR3 bases are TGTGCCAGCAGTCAAACAGATACGCAGTATTTT. This rearrangement joins TRBV28 to TRBJ2-3, with no clear D. The CDR3 loop spans 11 amino acids. Trimming removed 5 bases at V and 3 bases at J, with 3 bases between. CDR1 and CDR2 from the germline V gene are MDHEN and SYDVKM.

The chain employs TRBV4-1 and TRBJ1-1, with D perhaps matching TRBD1 (5 bases). The germline V gene has CDR1 MGHRA and CDR2 YSYEKL. This CDR3 has 16 amino acids. V gave up 4 bases and J gave up 0 bases, with 15 bases separating them. The CDR3 reads CASSPVGKGMNTEAFF. Here the CDR3 DNA reads TGCGCCAGCAGCCCCGTAGGGAAGGGGATGAACACTGAAGCTTTCTTT.

Only a few counts were recorded for this clone. This chain links TRBV27 with TRBJ2-1; maybe TRBD2 (6 bases). The CDR3 has 14 residues. Germline assignment: CDR1 MNHEY and CDR2 SMNVEV (reference sequence). With 3 bases removed from V and 7 bases from J, the gap between germline ends came to 13 bases. CDR3 region: CASSLTRDGNEQFF. The CDR3 bases are TGTGCCAGCAGTTTGACTAGGGATGGGAATGAGCAGTTCTTC.

V is TRBV11-2 and J is TRBJ2-2, with 11 bases aligning to TRBD2. V gave up 5 bases and J gave up 1 base; unmatched junction bases: 3. The germline V gene has CDR1 SGHAT and CDR2 FQNNGV. The CDR3 extends over 16 amino acids. In DNA form, the CDR3 reads TGTGCCAGCAGCCAGGGGACTAGCGGGAACACCGGGGAGCTGTTTTTT. Translation gives CASSQGTSGNTGELFF.

The rearrangement joins TRBV5-4 to TRBJ2-3; TRBD2 agrees at 13 bases. The V and J ends lost 0 bases and 0 bases, in that order; junction bases with no gene match: 4. Germline V gene lookup returns CDR1 SGHNT and CDR2 YYREEE (reference sequence). CDR3 length: 18 amino acids. Written as DNA, the CDR3 is TGTGCCAGCAGCTTGGCCGGACTAGCGGGAGTGAGCACAGATACGCAGTATTTT. Translation gives CASSLAGLAGVSTDTQYF.

The CDR3 loop is CATSRTGLGRNGYTF. In DNA form, the CDR3 reads TGTGCCACCAGCAGAACAGGCTTAGGACGGAATGGCTACACCTTC. The chain joins TRBV15 to TRBJ1-2; possibly TRBD1 for D (5 bases). The CDR3 runs 15 residues. V lost 2 bases and J 6 bases, leaving 16 bases between the germline ends. Looked up from germline, CDR1 is LNHNV and CDR2 is YYDKDF (reference sequence).

The J gene is TRBJ1-2, the V gene TRBV5-6, with D possibly matching TRBD1 (6 bases). The germline gives CDR1 SGHDT, CDR2 YYEEEE. The length of the CDR3 is 14 residues. The V and J ends lost 3 bases and 8 bases respectively, with 17 bases between them. CDR3 amino acids: CASSSSGTQAGYTF. CDR3 DNA sequence: TGTGCCAGCAGCTCGTCCGGGACACAGGCGGGCTACACCTTC.

The chain uses TRBV15 and TRBJ2-3, with TRBD2 identical over 11 bases. V lost 0 bases, J lost 1 base, and 6 bases stayed unmatched. The CDR3 is made up of 18 amino acids. CDR1 is LNHNV, CDR2 YYDKDF, per germline (reference sequence). The CDR3 sequence is CATSRETSGGFRTDTQYF. The CDR3 DNA sequence: TGTGCCACCAGCAGAGAAACTAGCGGGGGATTCCGCACAGATACGCAGTATTTT.

The chain couples TRBV19 to TRBJ2-1; 7 nucleotides agree with TRBD2. Germline V gene data show CDR1 as LNHDA and CDR2 as SQIVND (reference sequence). V lost 1 base to trimming and J lost 7 bases; unmatched junction nucleotides: 7. This CDR3 is built from 15 residues. The CDR3 region has the DNA TGTGCCAGTAGTATAGCGTCCGGCGGGAGAAATGAGCAGTTCTTC. This codes for CASSIASGGRNEQFF.

The chain couples TRBV18 to TRBJ2-2; TRBD2 matches at 10 bases. V lost 3 bases to trimming and J lost 2 bases; unmatched junction nucleotides: 9. The CDR3 runs to 18 residues. In germline, CDR1 is KGHSH, CDR2 LQKENI. DNA for the CDR3: TGTGCCAGCTCACCGGGTCTAGCGGGAGTAAGAAACACCGGGGAGCTGTTTTTT. Its protein product is CASSPGLAGVRNTGELFF.

This chain uses TRBV19 with TRBJ1-1; 10 bases map to TRBD1. Germline V gene data show CDR1 as LNHDA and CDR2 as SQIVND (reference sequence). Trimming took 0 bases from V and 1 from J; bases not matched to a gene: 8. CDR3 length: 18 residues. The CDR3 coding sequence is TGTGCCAGTAGTATAGATAGGGACAGGGGCTGGGAGAACACTGAAGCTTTCTTT. This codes for CASSIDRDRGWENTEAFF. Looking up the rest from reference TRBV19 and TRBJ1-1 gives the full variable domain: DGGITQSPKYLFRKEGQNVTLSCEQNLNHDAMYWYRQDPGQGLRLIYYSQIVNDFQKGDIAEGYSVSREKKESFPLTVTSAQKNPTAFYLCASSIDRDRGWENTEAFFGQGTRLTVV.

The J gene is TRBJ1-1, the V gene TRBV28; D may be TRBD1 (5 bases). V lost 6 bases and J 7 bases, leaving 18 bases between the germline ends. CDR3 size: 14 residues. CDR1 and CDR2 from the germline V gene are MDHEN and SYDVKM. The DNA for the CDR3 is TGTGCCAGCAGATCAACCTTCGGGGGAGATGAAGCTTTCTTT. This gives the protein CASRSTFGGDEAFF. Based on the CDR3 plus reference TRBV28 and TRBJ1-1, the full variable domain is DVKVTQSSRYLVKRTGEKVFLECVQDMDHENMFWYRQDPGLGLRLIYFSYDVKMKEKGDIPEGYSVSREKKERFSLILESASTNQTSMYLCASRSTFGGDEAFFGQGTRLTVV.

The J gene is TRBJ2-1, the V gene TRBV11-3; D gene ambiguous. Trimming pared 5 bases from V and 7 bases from J, leaving 21 bases between. The germline gives CDR1 SGHNT, CDR2 YENEEA. CDR3 length: 16 residues. The CDR3 sequence is CASSPSTDKVWNEQFF. Here the CDR3 DNA reads TGTGCCAGCAGCCCATCTACAGACAAAGTCTGGAATGAGCAGTTCTTC.

V and J are TRBV9 and TRBJ2-1; weak D call: TRBD2 (5 bases). Germline V gives CDR1 SGDLS, CDR2 YYNGEE. The CDR3 spans 13 residues. The ends were cut back, 4 bases at V and 10 bases at J, with 15 bases in the middle. CDR3 nucleotide sequence: TGTGCCAGCAGCCCTCCGGGATCCAGGGAGCAGTTCTTC. As protein: CASSPPGSREQFF.

The chain links TRBV7-2 to TRBJ2-3; D gene unclear. This CDR3 spans 12 amino acids. The V gene lost 5 bases and the J gene lost 2 bases, with 5 bases spanning the gap. From germline, CDR1 is SGHTA and CDR2 FQGNSA. The CDR3 sequence: CASSAYTDTQYF. The DNA for the CDR3 is TGTGCCAGCAGCGCCTACACAGATACGCAGTATTTT.

This chain connects TRBV27 to TRBJ2-7; TRBD1 agrees at 9 bases. Germline V gene sequence: CDR1 MNHEY, CDR2 SMNVEV (reference sequence). The CDR3 has 17 amino acids. J was trimmed by 2 bases and V by 5 bases; bases with no gene match: 13. CDR3 DNA: TGTGCCAGCAGTCCCAGTACACAAAGGACAGGGGCCTACGAGCAGTACTTC. Translated, it gives CASSPSTQRTGAYEQYF.

The CDR3 region is CASSKEEGYNSYEQYF. The CDR3 DNA is TGTGCCAGCAGCAAAGAGGAGGGGTATAACTCCTACGAGCAGTACTTC. The J gene is TRBJ2-7, the V gene TRBV21-1; TRBD2, as called in the table, went unchecked against the DNA. TRBV21-1 is marked as a pseudogene. There are 16 residues in the CDR3.

V gene TRBV4-3 combines with J gene TRBJ2-7; TRBD1 is a possible D gene (5 bases). This CDR3 contains 15 residues. Germline CDR1 reads LGHNA; CDR2 reads YSLEER. With 0 bases removed from V and 3 bases from J, the gap between germline ends came to 12 bases. The CDR3 protein is CASSQDARQGYEQYF. The CDR3 coding sequence is TGCGCCAGCAGCCAAGATGCGCGGCAGGGCTACGAGCAGTACTTC.

Turning to this clone: A read error may account for a junction end that differs from germline. CDR3 region: CASSIQVTGINEKLFF. The DNA of the CDR3 is TGTGCCAGCAGTATCCAGGTGACAGGGATTAATGAAAAACTGTTTTTT. This chain connects TRBV19 to TRBJ1-4; 7 positions match TRBD1. Germline V gene lookup returns CDR1 LNHDA and CDR2 SQIVND (reference sequence). This CDR3 comprises 16 residues.

The chain's CDR3 is CASSPGLTSGSSQYF. The DNA of the CDR3 is TGTGCCAGTAGCCCTGGGTTGACTAGCGGGAGTTCGCAGTATTTT. This chain uses TRBV19 with TRBJ2-3, with 12 bases matching TRBD2. Germline-derived CDR1 and CDR2 are LNHDA and SQIVND (reference sequence). Germline trimming cut 6 bases from V and 10 bases from J; bases unmatched to any gene: 11. This CDR3 has 15 amino acids.

The chain carries TRBV12-3 or TRBV12-4 and TRBJ1-5; no definite D call. Trimming took 0 bases from V and 5 from J, leaving 2 bases between them. The CDR3 is 12 amino acids. DNA of the CDR3: TGTGCCAGCAGTTTAGCCGATCAGCCCCAGCATTTT. It is translated as CASSLADQPQHF.

CDR3 nucleotide sequence: TGTGCCAGCAGTTACTCGGTCCTTGACAACTACGAGCAGTACTTC. Protein: CASSYSVLDNYEQYF. The V gene is TRBV6-5, the J gene TRBJ2-7; D is unresolved. Germline V gene lookup returns CDR1 MNHEY and CDR2 SVGAGI. The V end lost 0 bases, the J end lost 3 bases, and 12 bases lay between the germline ends. This CDR3 spans 15 amino acids.

The V call is TRBV14, the J call TRBJ2-5; the D is unclear. Germline lookup yields CDR1 SGHDN and CDR2 FVKESK. Trimming removed 1 base at V and 0 bases at J, with 3 bases between. The CDR3 consists of 13 residues. The CDR3 region has the DNA TGTGCCAGCAGCCAAGTAAACCAAGAGACCCAGTACTTC. It codes for CASSQVNQETQYF. The full variable domain, with the rest looked up from reference TRBV14 and TRBJ2-5, is EAGVTQFPSHSVIEKGQTVTLRCDPISGHDNLYWYRRVMGKEIKFLLHFVKESKQDESGMPNNRFLAERTGGTYSTLKVQPAELEDSGVYFCASSQVNQETQYFGPGTRLLVL.

This sequence joins TRBV30 and TRBJ2-1, with TRBD2 identical over 9 bases. CDR3 size: 20 residues. CDR1 is GTSNPN and CDR2 is SVGIG in the germline V gene (reference sequence). Unmatched junction bases numbered 19, after V lost 0 bases and J lost 4 bases. CDR3 amino acids: CAWSVPGGASAGGRYNEQFF. The CDR3 DNA reads as TGTGCCTGGAGTGTACCCGGGGGGGCGTCGGCGGGAGGGAGGTACAATGAGCAGTTCTTC. The full variable domain, completed using reference TRBV30 and TRBJ2-1, is SQTIHQWPATLVQPVGSPLSLECTVEGTSNPNLYWYRQAAGRGLQLLFYSVGIGQISSEVPQNLSASRPQDRQFILSSKKLLLSDSGFYLCAWSVPGGASAGGRYNEQFFGPGTRLTVL.

This rearrangement joins TRBV7-2 to TRBJ2-2; D possibly corresponds to TRBD1 (6 bases). CDR1 SGHTA and CDR2 FQGNSA come from the germline V gene. V lost 8 bases, J lost 2 bases, and 9 bases lay in between. This CDR3 is 13 amino acids long. CDR3 protein: CASGGGNTGELFF. The CDR3 nucleotides read TGTGCCAGCGGGGGCGGAAACACCGGGGAGCTGTTTTTT.

V gene TRBV28 combines with J gene TRBJ1-2; D gene uncertain. The CDR3 is 12 residues long. V lost 3 bases and J 7 bases, leaving 9 bases between the germline ends. CDR1 and CDR2 from the germline V gene are MDHEN and SYDVKM. CDR3 sequence reads: CASSLETGGYTF. CDR3 in DNA: TGTGCCAGCAGTTTGGAGACTGGTGGCTACACCTTC.